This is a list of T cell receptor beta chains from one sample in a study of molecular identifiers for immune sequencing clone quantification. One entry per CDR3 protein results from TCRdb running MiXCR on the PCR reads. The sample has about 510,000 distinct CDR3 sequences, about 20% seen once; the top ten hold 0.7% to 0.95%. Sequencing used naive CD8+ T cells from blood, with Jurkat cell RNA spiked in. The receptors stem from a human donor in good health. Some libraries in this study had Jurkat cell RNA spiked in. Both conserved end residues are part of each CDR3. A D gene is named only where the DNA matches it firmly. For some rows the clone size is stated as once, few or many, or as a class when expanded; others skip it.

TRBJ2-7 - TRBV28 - CASSSPVDGSLYEQYF TGTGCCAGCAGTTCCCCTGTCGACGGGAGCCTCTACGAGCAGTACTTC
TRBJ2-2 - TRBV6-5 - CASSYANTGELFF TGTGCCAGCAGTTACGCGAACACCGGGGAGCTGTTTTTT
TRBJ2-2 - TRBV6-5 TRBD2 CASSHRLAPAGELFF TGTGCCAGCAGCCACCGACTAGCTCCCGCCGGGGAGCTGTTTTTT
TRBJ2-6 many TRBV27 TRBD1 CASRPLVGQGIGANVLTF TGTGCCAGCAGACCCCTTGTGGGACAGGGGATTGGGGCCAACGTCCTGACTTTC
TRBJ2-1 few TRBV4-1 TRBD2 CASSQVGQRDYNEQFF TGCGCCAGCAGCCAAGTAGGGCAGCGGGATTACAATGAGCAGTTCTTC
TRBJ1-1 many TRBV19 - CASSPMGSGTEAFF TGTGCCAGTAGTCCTATGGGGTCGGGGACTGAAGCTTTCTTT
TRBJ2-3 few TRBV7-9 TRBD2 CASSPKASGGSTDTQYF TGTGCCAGCAGCCCCAAGGCTAGCGGGGGGAGCACAGATACGCAGTATTTT
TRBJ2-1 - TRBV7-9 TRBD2 CASSSTSGRNEQFF TGTGCCAGCAGCTCGACTAGCGGGAGGAATGAGCAGTTCTTC
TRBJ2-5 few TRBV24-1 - CATSESEYLNQETQYF TGTGCCACCAGTGAGTCAGAATACCTTAATCAAGAGACCCAGTACTTC
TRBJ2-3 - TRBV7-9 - CASSSQGGVSTDTQYF TGTGCCAGCAGCTCCCAGGGGGGTGTGAGCACAGATACGCAGTATTTT
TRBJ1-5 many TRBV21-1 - CASTQLPRVGFYNQPQHF TGTGCCAGTACCCAACTTCCCAGGGTTGGTTTTTACAATCAGCCCCAGCATTTT
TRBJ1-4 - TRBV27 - CASSGRATNEKLFF TGTGCCAGCAGTGGCCGTGCAACTAATGAAAAACTGTTTTTT
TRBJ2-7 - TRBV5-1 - CASSLGWGSYEQYF TGCGCCAGCAGCTTGGGGTGGGGATCCTACGAGCAGTACTTC
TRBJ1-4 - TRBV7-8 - CASSLAEVQGENEKLSF TGTGCCAGCAGCTTAGCGGAGGTCCAAGGCGAAAATGAAAAACTGTCTTTT
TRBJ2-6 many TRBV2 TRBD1 CASYWDSESGANVLTF TGTGCCAGCTACTGGGACAGCGAATCTGGGGCCAACGTCCTGACTTTC
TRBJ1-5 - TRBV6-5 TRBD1 CASSPIGQDSNQPRHF TGTGCCAGCAGTCCGATCGGACAGGACAGCAATCAGCCCCGGCATTTT
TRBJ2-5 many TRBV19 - CASSIGLGTPGKTQYF TGTGCCAGTAGTATAGGGCTCGGGACGCCGGGGAAGACCCAGTACTTC
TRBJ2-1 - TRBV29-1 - CSVYSVEQFF TGCAGCGTTTATAGCGTTGAGCAGTTCTTC
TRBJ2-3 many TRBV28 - CASRGFTSADTQYF TGTGCCAGCAGGGGATTTACCAGCGCAGATACGCAGTATTTT
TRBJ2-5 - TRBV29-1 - CSVEIGTLETQYF TGCAGCGTTGAAATTGGGACCCTAGAGACCCAGTACTTC
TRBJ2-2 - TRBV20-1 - CSARDGITGELFF TGCAGTGCTAGAGATGGCATCACCGGGGAGCTGTTTTTT
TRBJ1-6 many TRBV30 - CAWSDLRNSPLHF TGTGCCTGGAGCGACTTACGGAATTCACCCCTCCACTTT
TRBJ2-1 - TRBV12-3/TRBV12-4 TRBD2 CASMTGGPFGEQFF TGTGCCAGCATGACGGGAGGGCCTTTCGGGGAGCAGTTCTTC
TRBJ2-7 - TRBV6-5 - CASSYEQDHIAYEQYF TGTGCCAGCAGTTACGAACAGGACCATATAGCCTACGAGCAGTACTTC
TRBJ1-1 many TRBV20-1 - CSARAGERMNTEAFF TGCAGTGCTCGGGCCGGTGAGAGGATGAACACTGAAGCTTTCTTT
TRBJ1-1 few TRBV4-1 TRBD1 CASSHGDRGSEAFF TGCGCCAGCAGCCACGGGGACAGGGGGTCTGAAGCTTTCTTT
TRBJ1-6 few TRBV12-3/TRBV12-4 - CASFDSLYNSPLHF TGTGCCAGTTTCGACAGTCTATATAATTCACCCCTCCACTTT
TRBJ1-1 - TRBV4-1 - CASSQDNVGAKMNTEAFF TGCGCCAGCAGCCAAGATAACGTGGGGGCGAAGATGAACACTGAAGCTTTCTTT
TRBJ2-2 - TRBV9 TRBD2 CASSARLAGGPEELFF TGTGCCAGCAGCGCCCGACTAGCGGGGGGCCCCGAGGAGCTGTTTTTT
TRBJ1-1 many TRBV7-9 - CASSLSFAEAFF TGTGCCAGCAGCTTATCGTTCGCTGAAGCTTTCTTT
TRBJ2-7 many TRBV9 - CASSAPGKPYEQYF TGTGCCAGCAGCGCGCCCGGAAAACCCTACGAGCAGTACTTC
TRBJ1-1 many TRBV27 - CASSLLGSDTEAFF TGTGCCAGCAGTTTACTTGGGAGTGACACTGAAGCTTTCTTT
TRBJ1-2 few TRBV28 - CASSLLTNYGYTF TGTGCCAGCAGTTTACTAACTAACTATGGCTACACCTTC
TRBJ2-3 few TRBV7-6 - CASSLGWGDLQYF TGTGCCAGCAGCTTAGGATGGGGGGACCTGCAGTATTTT
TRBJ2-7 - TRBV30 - CAWSVAGPYEQYF TGTGCCTGGAGTGTAGCCGGCCCCTACGAGCAGTACTTC
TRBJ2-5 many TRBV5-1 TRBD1 CASSTDRVQETQYF TGCGCCAGCAGCACAGACAGGGTCCAAGAGACCCAGTACTTC
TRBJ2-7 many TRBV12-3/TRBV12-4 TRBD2 CASSVAGTYEQYF TGTGCCAGCAGTGTAGCGGGGACCTACGAGCAGTACTTC
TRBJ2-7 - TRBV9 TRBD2 CASSLTTSRHEQYF TGTGCCAGCAGCCTAACGACTAGCAGGCACGAGCAGTACTTC
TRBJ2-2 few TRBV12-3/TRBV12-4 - CASSFGQANTGELFF TGTGCCAGCAGTTTTGGGCAGGCGAACACCGGGGAGCTGTTTTTT
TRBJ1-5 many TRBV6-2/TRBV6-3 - CASRPPGGYQPQHF TGTGCCAGCAGACCTCCAGGAGGATATCAGCCCCAGCATTTT
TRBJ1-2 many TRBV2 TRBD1 CAQTRGQNDTF TGTGCTCAGACAAGGGGGCAGAATGACACCTTC
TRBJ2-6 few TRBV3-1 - CASSGMGRGGPSGANVLTF TGTGCCAGCAGCGGAATGGGCAGGGGGGGTCCCTCTGGGGCCAACGTCCTGACTTTC
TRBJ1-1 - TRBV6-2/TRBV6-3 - CASIQRRDTLATNTEAFF TGTGCCAGCATTCAACGGAGGGATACCCTCGCGACGAACACTGAAGCTTTCTTT
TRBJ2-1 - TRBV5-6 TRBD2 CASSLALAGGGEQFF TGTGCCAGCAGCTTGGCGCTAGCCGGGGGGGGTGAGCAGTTCTTC
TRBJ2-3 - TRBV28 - CASIGVTSTDTQYF TGTGCCAGTATCGGCGTAACTAGCACAGATACGCAGTATTTT
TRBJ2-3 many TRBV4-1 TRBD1 CASSQATGPDTQYF TGCGCCAGCAGCCAGGCGACAGGGCCCGATACGCAGTATTTT
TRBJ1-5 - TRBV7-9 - CASNFGDSNQPQHF TGTGCCAGCAACTTCGGAGATAGCAATCAGCCCCAGCATTTT
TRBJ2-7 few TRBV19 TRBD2 CANSNSNGRASYEQYF TGTGCCAATAGTAATTCCAACGGGAGGGCGTCCTACGAGCAGTACTTC
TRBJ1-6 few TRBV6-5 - CASNPNAGELWSPLHF TGTGCCAGCAACCCTAACGCTGGGGAGCTATGGTCACCCCTCCACTTT
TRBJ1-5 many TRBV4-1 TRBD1 CASSQDGTGVTQPQHF TGCGCCAGCAGCCAAGATGGAACAGGGGTCACTCAGCCCCAGCATTTT